A single sample gave rise to the 32 T cell receptor beta chains below, sequenced in a study of identical twins. TCRdb called the 5' RACE reads again in MiXCR, with one record for every CDR3 protein. The table lists 450,000 or so distinct CDR3 sequences, about 14% of them singletons. This same sample was also part of a study on yellow fever vaccine responses in identical twins.

Sample: CD4+ T cells sorted from blood. Receptors originate from a woman between 18 and 30 years old in good health.

This clonotype was detected a few times. The chain links TRBV7-2 to TRBJ2-5, with D hard to call. The CDR3 is made up of 12 amino acids. Trimming stripped 7 bases from V and 6 bases from J, with 12 bases between. CDR1 is SGHTA and CDR2 is FQGNSA in the germline V gene. The CDR3 loop is CASTSPTKTQYF. In DNA, the CDR3 is TGTGCCAGCACCTCCCCCACGAAGACCCAGTACTTC.

The V and J genes are TRBV6-4 and TRBJ2-1; the match to TRBD2 covers 11 bases. This CDR3 comprises 15 residues. V lost 3 bases, J lost 4 bases, and 2 bases stayed unmatched. Germline CDR1 is MRHNA and CDR2 is SNTAGT. DNA for the CDR3: TGTGCCAGCAGTGATTGGACTAGCGGGTACAATGAGCAGTTCTTC. It encodes CASSDWTSGYNEQFF.

The chain recombines TRBV21-1 with TRBJ2-7; TRBD1, the table's D call, lacks a check against the DNA. TRBV21-1 corresponds to a pseudogene. This CDR3 has 17 amino acids. The CDR3 bases are TGTGCCAGCAGCCCCCGGGACACCGGTATCTCCCCCGACGAGCAGTACTTC. Protein: CASSPRDTGISPDEQYF.

The chain is built from TRBV24-1 and TRBJ2-2, with D perhaps TRBD1 (6 bases). V lost 3 bases, J lost 3 bases, and 10 bases lay in between. From germline, CDR1 is KGHDR and CDR2 SFDVKD. CDR3 length equals 15 residues. CDR3 residues: CATSDPGTHTGELFF. The CDR3 region has the DNA TGTGCCACCAGTGATCCCGGGACACACACCGGGGAGCTGTTTTTT.

V is TRBV20-1 and J is TRBJ2-7; possibly TRBD2 for D (5 bases). The length of the CDR3 is 13 residues. Trimming took off 3 bases at V and 4 bases at J, with 13 bases between the two ends. The germline V gene has CDR1 DFQATT and CDR2 SNEGSKA (reference sequence). The DNA of the CDR3 is TGCAGTGCTAGTGGCGGAGGACCTTACGAGCAGTACTTC. Translation gives CSASGGGPYEQYF.

The rearrangement links TRBV19 to TRBJ1-1; maybe TRBD1 (5 bases). The CDR3 spans 13 residues. Germline V lookup: CDR1 LNHDA, CDR2 SQIVND (reference sequence). V was shortened by 7 bases and J by 4 bases, with 13 bases between the two germline ends. The chain's CDR3 is CASMGWGSTEAFF. Here the CDR3 DNA reads TGTGCCAGTATGGGTTGGGGGTCCACTGAAGCTTTCTTT.

The gene calls are TRBV5-1 and TRBJ2-1; the D is unclear. Germline assignment: CDR1 SGHRS and CDR2 YFSETQ. The CDR3 extends over 13 amino acids. V was shortened by 0 bases and J by 8 bases, with 9 bases between the two germline ends. The CDR3 protein is CASSLAIGYEQFF. DNA of the CDR3: TGCGCCAGCAGCTTGGCCATAGGCTATGAGCAGTTCTTC.

This clonotype was counted a few times. This chain joins TRBV2 and TRBJ2-3; 11 bases fit TRBD2. The CDR3 runs 18 residues. Per the germline V gene, CDR1 is SNHLY and CDR2 is FYNNEI. Trimming took 3 bases from V and 0 from J; bases not matched to a gene: 8. CDR3: CASSDVGLAGGSTDTQYF. CDR3 coding DNA: TGTGCCAGCAGTGATGTCGGCCTAGCGGGGGGAAGCACAGATACGCAGTATTTT.

The rearrangement joins TRBV4-3 to TRBJ2-7; D might be TRBD2 (6 bases). This CDR3 comprises 16 residues. V lost 0 bases and J 0 bases, leaving 12 bases between the germline ends. CDR1 and CDR2 (germline): LGHNA, YSLEER. CDR3 DNA sequence: TGCGCCAGCAGCCAAGAGGGGTACGGGAGCTCCTACGAGCAGTACTTC. It codes for CASSQEGYGSSYEQYF.

The rearrangement joins TRBV11-2 to TRBJ2-1, with TRBD2 identical over 11 bases. V was pared by 4 bases and J by 4 bases, with 3 bases of the junction left unmatched. Germline loops: CDR1 SGHAT, CDR2 FQNNGV. The CDR3 covers 15 residues. The CDR3 bases are TGTGCCAGCAGCTCGCGACTAGCGGGATACAATGAGCAGTTCTTC. It is translated as CASSSRLAGYNEQFF.

The V call is TRBV12-3 or TRBV12-4, the J call TRBJ2-7; 12 positions agree with TRBD2. Trimming at V came to 6 bases and at J to 4 bases, leaving 10 bases not matched to a gene. CDR3 size: 16 residues. In DNA, the CDR3 is TGTGCCAGCAGCTCTTACGGGACTAGCGGGCTTTACGAGCAGTACTTC. Its translation is CASSSYGTSGLYEQYF.

This clonotype was found a few times. The chain is built from TRBV7-2 and TRBJ2-2, with TRBD2 identical over 11 bases. Trimming removed 5 bases from V and 3 bases from J; junction bases left unmatched: 8. The CDR3 extends over 17 amino acids. CDR1 is SGHTA, CDR2 FQGNSA, per germline. CDR3 residues: CASSPGLAGGHTGELFF. CDR3 in DNA: TGTGCCAGCAGCCCCGGGCTAGCGGGAGGTCACACCGGGGAGCTGTTTTTT.

The V and J genes are TRBV10-3 and TRBJ2-2; TRBD1 aligns across 7 bases. Germline trimming cut 11 bases from V and 0 bases from J; bases unmatched to any gene: 6. The CDR3 runs 14 residues. CDR1 is ENHRY and CDR2 is SYGVKD in the germline V gene. For the CDR3, the DNA is TGTGCCTCAGGGGACAGCCCGAACACCGGGGAGCTGTTTTTT. It translates to CASGDSPNTGELFF.

The chain combines TRBV20-1 with TRBJ2-3, with D uncertain. The CDR3 has 14 amino acids. Deletions cut 3 bases from V and 0 bases from J, with 10 bases between. The V gene's germline CDR1 is DFQATT and CDR2 SNEGSKA (reference sequence). CDR3 region: CSARSQPSTDTQYF. CDR3 sequence (DNA): TGCAGTGCTAGGTCTCAACCTAGCACAGATACGCAGTATTTT.

Worth noting for this clonotype: The germline gene is not matched at one end of the junction; a read error may be the cause. The rearrangement links TRBV7-7 to TRBJ2-1; no clear D. This CDR3 contains 15 residues. Germline V lookup: CDR1 SSHAT, CDR2 FNYEAQ (reference sequence). The CDR3 nucleotides are TGTGCTAGCAGCTTAGTTCCTAAGGGCCACAATGAGCAGTTCTTC. Encoded protein: CASSLVPKGHNEQFF.

This clonotype was counted a few times. V gene TRBV5-5 combines with J gene TRBJ2-5; D is undetermined. The ends were cut back, 6 bases at V and 3 bases at J, with 9 bases in the middle. Germline V gene sequence: CDR1 SGHKS, CDR2 YYEKEE (reference sequence). The CDR3 spans 12 residues. The CDR3 loop reads CASNNPEETQYF. CDR3 coding DNA: TGTGCCAGCAACAACCCAGAAGAGACCCAGTACTTC.

This clonotype showed up just a few times. V usage is TRBV6-1 and J usage is TRBJ2-1, with 9 nucleotides matching TRBD1. V trimming: 9 bases; J trimming: 5 bases; junction bases outside the gene matches: 14. CDR3 size: 16 residues. Germline V gene sequence: CDR1 MNHNS, CDR2 SASEGT. The CDR3 loop reads CARSFFRDRDDNEQFF. The CDR3 nucleotides read TGTGCCAGGAGCTTCTTCCGGGACAGGGACGACAATGAGCAGTTCTTC.

This clonotype was found a few times. J is TRBJ2-5 and V is TRBV19; D unclear. The germline V gene has CDR1 LNHDA and CDR2 SQIVND (reference sequence). V was pared by 7 bases and J by 5 bases, with 8 bases between. The CDR3 consists of 11 residues. The CDR3 spells CASTFRETQYF. CDR3 bases: TGTGCCAGTACCTTTCGGGAGACCCAGTACTTC.

This clonotype was counted a few times. The rearrangement links TRBV6-5 to TRBJ2-7; D remains unclear. The CDR3 runs to 14 residues. Trimming took 0 bases from V and 4 from J, leaving 10 bases between them. Germline V CDR1 and CDR2: MNHEY, SVGAGI. The chain's CDR3 is CASSYSKSFYEQYF. The DNA of the CDR3 is TGTGCCAGCAGTTACTCGAAGTCATTTTACGAGCAGTACTTC.

The V gene is TRBV7-3, the J gene TRBJ2-2; D unresolved. CDR1 is SGHTA and CDR2 is FQGTGA in the germline V gene. The CDR3 spans 13 residues. The ends were cut back, 5 bases at V and 2 bases at J, with 6 bases in the middle. CDR3 sequence (DNA): TGTGCCAGCAGCCTATATAACACCGGGGAGCTGTTTTTT. Translation gives CASSLYNTGELFF.

V is TRBV28 and J is TRBJ2-1; weak D call: TRBD1 (6 bases). The germline V and J ends were trimmed by 5 bases and 3 bases, with 17 bases remaining between them. Germline V CDR1 and CDR2: MDHEN, SYDVKM. The CDR3 consists of 16 residues. CDR3 sequence (DNA): TGTGCCAGCAGTGGAACTTCCGGGACACTCTACAATGAGCAGTTCTTC. Translated, it gives CASSGTSGTLYNEQFF. Combining the CDR3 with reference TRBV28 and TRBJ2-1 gives the whole variable domain DVKVTQSSRYLVKRTGEKVFLECVQDMDHENMFWYRQDPGLGLRLIYFSYDVKMKEKGDIPEGYSVSREKKERFSLILESASTNQTSMYLCASSGTSGTLYNEQFFGPGTRLTVL.

This clonotype came up once. The chain joins TRBV20-1 to TRBJ1-4, with D uncertain. This CDR3 comprises 11 residues. With 3 bases removed from V and 6 bases from J, the gap between germline ends came to 5 bases. Germline CDR1 DFQATT, CDR2 SNEGSKA (reference sequence). This CDR3 is CSASPDEKLFF. The CDR3 region has the DNA TGCAGTGCTAGCCCGGATGAAAAACTGTTTTTT.

This clonotype was picked up a small number of times. V and J are TRBV5-1 and TRBJ2-7, with D perhaps being TRBD1 or TRBD2 (6 bases each). Trimming removed 2 bases at V and 3 bases at J, with 12 bases between. Germline V gives CDR1 SGHRS, CDR2 YFSETQ. The CDR3 totals 14 residues. The CDR3 nucleotides read TGCGCCAGCAGCTTCAGGGGAGGAAACTACGAGCAGTACTTC. This encodes CASSFRGGNYEQYF.

This clonotype turned up a few times. The chain employs TRBV20-1 and TRBJ2-1; 14 bases map to TRBD2. V trimming: 4 bases; J trimming: 6 bases; junction bases outside the gene matches: 5. The CDR3 has 15 amino acids. Germline lookup yields CDR1 DFQATT and CDR2 SNEGSKA (reference sequence). This chain's CDR3 is CSAIPGTSGSNEQFF. The CDR3 nucleotides are TGCAGTGCTATCCCCGGGACTAGCGGGAGCAATGAGCAGTTCTTC.

This clonotype has more than one count but fewer than ten. A junction end diverges from the germline sequence, so it may reflect a read error. The chain carries TRBV7-7 and TRBJ1-6; D is possibly TRBD1 (6 bases). This CDR3 has 12 amino acids. Germline V CDR1 and CDR2: SSHAT, FNYEAQ (reference sequence). CDR3 DNA: TGTGCTAGCAGTCAAAAGGGGGGACCCCTCCACTTT. Translating gives CASSQKGGPLHF.

The chain joins TRBV6-5 to TRBJ1-2; a weak D match, TRBD1 (5 bases). Germline V gene sequence: CDR1 MNHEY, CDR2 SVGAGI. The germline V and J ends were trimmed by 2 bases and 7 bases, with 11 bases remaining between them. The CDR3 is made up of 13 amino acids. The CDR3 region is CASSYAGTGGYTF. CDR3 nucleotide sequence: TGTGCCAGCAGTTACGCAGGGACGGGTGGCTACACCTTC.

This clonotype was recorded a few times. V is TRBV4-3 and J is TRBJ2-1; D gene uncertain. V lost 0 bases, J lost 9 bases, and 12 bases lay in between. Looked up from germline, CDR1 is LGHNA and CDR2 is YSLEER. The CDR3 is 14 amino acids. The DNA of the CDR3 is TGCGCCAGCAGCCAAGATCCGAGCGCCCCTGAGCAGTTCTTC. The encoded protein is CASSQDPSAPEQFF.

CDR3 residues: CASSVPQGAGWFYEQYF. The CDR3 DNA reads TGTGCCAGCAGTGTCCCTCAGGGGGCGGGATGGTTCTACGAGCAGTACTTC. The chain is built from TRBV6-2 or TRBV6-3 and TRBJ2-7; the match to TRBD1 covers 8 bases. There are 17 residues in the CDR3. From germline, CDR1 is MNHEY and CDR2 SVGEGT. V trimming: 5 bases; J trimming: 3 bases; junction bases outside the gene matches: 15.

The chain joins TRBV27 to TRBJ2-1, with D possibly matching TRBD2 (5 bases). Germline V gene lookup returns CDR1 MNHEY and CDR2 SMNVEV (reference sequence). The CDR3 extends over 12 amino acids. Trimming stripped 5 bases from V and 6 bases from J, with 8 bases between. The CDR3 DNA sequence: TGTGCCAGCAGTGCTACTAGCAATGAGCAGTTCTTC. Protein: CASSATSNEQFF.

The J gene is TRBJ2-2, the V gene TRBV6-4; D unresolved. CDR1 is MRHNA, CDR2 SNTAGT, per germline. The CDR3 totals 14 residues. Trimming removed 6 bases at V and 3 bases at J, with 11 bases between. CDR3 amino acids: CASRIRWDTGELFF. The CDR3 DNA is TGTGCCAGCAGAATAAGATGGGACACCGGGGAGCTGTTTTTT.

This clonotype was counted between two and nine times. The V gene is TRBV11-1, the J gene TRBJ2-1; 8 nucleotides line up with TRBD1. The CDR3 loop spans 18 amino acids. The junction had 19 bases not matched to a gene; V was cut back by 6 bases and J by 6 bases. Germline CDR1 reads SGHAT; CDR2 reads FQDESV (reference sequence). The CDR3 protein is CASSPITLTDREGNEQFF. CDR3 DNA: TGTGCCAGCAGTCCCATTACACTTACGGACAGGGAAGGCAATGAGCAGTTCTTC.

The genes are TRBV9 and TRBJ2-3; 7 bases are shared with TRBD1. V shed 1 base, J shed 1 base, and the junction held 3 bases outside the gene matches. Germline V CDR1 and CDR2: SGDLS, YYNGEE. This CDR3 has 15 residues. CDR3 sequence reads: CASSVQGVRTDTQYF. In DNA, the CDR3 is TGTGCCAGCAGCGTACAGGGGGTACGCACAGATACGCAGTATTTT.